This T cell receptor (beta chain) was sequenced in a study of T cell responses to AZD1222 COVID-19 vaccine. Study at large: Pooled samples include second doses given at about 4 or 12 weeks.

V was clipped by 5 bases and J by 3 bases, with 8 bases between them. The CDR3 length is 12 residues. Germline-derived CDR1 and CDR2 are MNHEY and SVGEGT. The table came from immunoSEQ multiplex PCR; TCRdb's copy has only in-frame clones and leaves some out. The data contain some 160,000 clones, just under 95% of them seen just once; the ten biggest clones take up over 0.7%. Study-wide findings and caveats: Reports say nearly half of spike-specific TCRs go after unmutated variant regions. Spike-spanning, vaccine-associated CD4 TCRs were dominant at 160-218 and 743-854. Repertoire sampling occurred only after the peak T cell response.

Concerning this clone itself: Its antigen is not identified.

The material sequenced was peripheral blood, taken on day 0 of AZD1222 vaccination. The sequence derives from an adult in good health. The rearrangement joins TRBV6-2 or TRBV6-3 to TRBJ2-7, with D hard to call. The CDR3 sequence: CASSRTVYEQYF. In nucleotides, the CDR3 is TGTGCCAGCAGTCGGACCGTCTACGAGCAGTACTTC.